What follows are 15 T cell receptor beta chains derived from one specimen sequenced in a study of molecular identifiers for immune sequencing clone quantification. TCRdb passed the PCR reads through MiXCR, listing each CDR3 protein once. Of roughly 40,000 distinct CDR3 sequences in the sample, 18% were seen once. The sample comprised naive CD8+ T cells from blood, with Jurkat cell RNA spiked in. Specified subset: FACS-sorted CD8+CD4-CCR7+CD45RA+ naive T cells. The receptors stem from a human donor in good health. Some libraries in this study had Jurkat cell RNA spiked in.

In this sample, this clonotype turned up many times. The V gene is TRBV7-2, the J gene TRBJ1-1, with D possibly TRBD1 on 5 matching bases. Germline CDR1 and CDR2: SGHTA and FQGNSA. CDR3 size: 15 residues. The ends were cut back, 3 bases at V and 8 bases at J, with 19 bases in the middle. The CDR3 DNA reads as TGTGCCAGCAGCTTGGCAGGACAACTCCTGGGCGAAGCTTTCTTT. Amino acid sequence: CASSLAGQLLGEAFF.

Many counts were recorded for this clonotype. The CDR3 loop reads CASRQGGYTEAFF. In DNA, the CDR3 is TGTGCCAGCAGGCAGGGAGGGTACACTGAAGCTTTCTTT. The chain uses TRBV6-5 and TRBJ1-1, with TRBD1 as a possible D gene (5 bases). V gave up 6 bases and J gave up 3 bases, with 11 bases separating them. In germline, CDR1 is MNHEY, CDR2 SVGAGI. This CDR3 is built from 13 residues.

This clonotype was picked up many times. The V gene is TRBV4-3, the J gene TRBJ2-7, with 8 bases matching TRBD2. This CDR3 region has 15 residues. Germline values: CDR1 LGHNA, CDR2 YSLEER. J was trimmed by 3 bases and V by 1 base; bases with no gene match: 5. CDR3 nucleotide sequence: TGCGCCAGCAGCCAAGGTAGCGGGACTGACTACGAGCAGTACTTC. It is translated as CASSQGSGTDYEQYF.

This clonotype has ten or more counts. The chain combines TRBV5-1 with TRBJ1-1; D possibly corresponds to TRBD1 (5 bases). The CDR3 consists of 13 residues. Germline loops: CDR1 SGHRS, CDR2 YFSETQ. V was pared by 2 bases and J by 5 bases, with 10 bases between. As DNA, the CDR3 is TGCGCCAGCAGCTTCGGTGGGGGGACTGAAGCTTTCTTT. Translation gives CASSFGGGTEAFF.

This clonotype was counted between two and nine times. The chain has TRBV25-1 and TRBJ2-1; possible D gene TRBD2, 5 bases. This CDR3 is built from 13 residues. Trimming pared 4 bases from V and 3 bases from J, leaving 7 bases between. Germline CDR1 and CDR2: MGHDK and SYGVNS. CDR3 bases: TGTGCCAGCAGTGCCGGGATCTACAATGAGCAGTTCTTC. This sequence encodes CASSAGIYNEQFF.

This clonotype was seen more than once but under ten times. The rearrangement joins TRBV7-8 to TRBJ2-7; TRBD1 matches at 9 bases. The junction had 10 bases not matched to a gene; V was cut back by 5 bases and J by 2 bases. This CDR3 is 16 amino acids long. CDR1 is SGHVS and CDR2 is FQNEAQ in the germline V gene. The CDR3 loop reads CASSPLRGQGTYEQYF. The CDR3 nucleotides read TGTGCCAGCAGCCCTCTTCGGGGACAGGGAACCTACGAGCAGTACTTC.

Concerning this clonotype: Possible read error: a much larger clone is one base away. The chain has TRBV5-5 and TRBJ2-7, with D possibly matching TRBD1 (6 bases). The CDR3 contains 15 residues. The ends were cut back, 2 bases at V and 3 bases at J, with 15 bases in the middle. Germline V gives CDR1 SGHKS, CDR2 YYEKEE (reference sequence). In DNA, the CDR3 is TGTGCCAGCAGCTTCTTTACTGGGGGCGACTACGAGCAGTACTTC. Translation gives CASSFFTGGDYEQYF.

At least ten counts were recorded for this clonotype. The chain has TRBV7-8 and TRBJ2-7; 10 bases fit TRBD1. The J segment lost 3 bases and the V segment lost 5 bases, leaving 7 bases of the junction unmatched. CDR1 and CDR2 (germline): SGHVS, FQNEAQ. This CDR3 is built from 15 residues. The CDR3 DNA is TGTGCCAGCAGCCGGGGGACAGGGGTTTTCTACGAGCAGTACTTC. The encoded protein is CASSRGTGVFYEQYF.

This clonotype was counted at least ten times. The rearrangement links TRBV20-1 to TRBJ2-5, with TRBD1 as a possible D gene (6 bases). Trimming stripped 2 bases from V and 1 base from J, with 11 bases between. CDR1 and CDR2 from the germline V gene are DFQATT and SNEGSKA (reference sequence). The CDR3 is 14 amino acids. The CDR3 loop reads CSARPTGSQETQYF. CDR3 sequence (DNA): TGCAGTGCTAGACCCACAGGGAGCCAAGAGACCCAGTACTTC.

This clonotype was detected ten times or more. This rearrangement joins TRBV6-5 to TRBJ2-7, with TRBD1 as a possible D gene (6 bases). Trimming took off 1 base at V and 2 bases at J, with 12 bases between the two ends. Germline loops: CDR1 MNHEY, CDR2 SVGAGI. This CDR3 comprises 15 residues. The CDR3 nucleotides are TGTGCCAGCAGTTACTTGGGCAGGGGAACCTACGAGCAGTACTTC. This codes for CASSYLGRGTYEQYF.

Turning to this clonotype: This may come from a read error, since a much larger clone is one base off. The V gene is TRBV28, the J gene TRBJ2-1; 12 bases fit TRBD2. Germline CDR1 MDHEN, CDR2 SYDVKM. The CDR3 contains 17 residues. This chain's CDR3 is CTSSETSGSSTYNEQFF. Written as DNA, the CDR3 is TGTACCAGCAGTGAGACTAGCGGGAGTAGCACCTACAATGAGCAGTTCTTC. The whole variable domain, remainder taken from reference TRBV28 and TRBJ2-1, is DVKVTQSSRYLVKRTGEKVFLECVQDMDHENMFWYRQDPGLGLRLIYFSYDVKMKEKGDIPEGYSVSREKKERFSLILESASTNQTSMYLCTSSETSGSSTYNEQFFGPGTRLTVL.

This clonotype was seen ten or more times. The chain is built from TRBV20-1 and TRBJ2-3; 9 bases map to TRBD2. Trimming took 5 bases from V and 4 from J; bases not matched to a gene: 10. CDR3 length equals 15 residues. Germline values: CDR1 DFQATT, CDR2 SNEGSKA (reference sequence). DNA for the CDR3: TGCAGTGCTCCCCTGCTAGCGGGAATTCCAGATACGCAGTATTTT. This gives the protein CSAPLLAGIPDTQYF.

This clonotype was seen repeatedly, ten times or more. This rearrangement joins TRBV2 to TRBJ2-1, with D possibly being TRBD1 (6 bases). This CDR3 has 13 residues. CDR1 is SNHLY and CDR2 is FYNNEI in the germline V gene. The V gene lost 9 bases and the J gene lost 0 bases, with 9 bases spanning the gap. Here the CDR3 reads CARGQSSYNEQFF. The CDR3 bases are TGTGCCAGAGGACAGAGCTCCTACAATGAGCAGTTCTTC.

Many counts were recorded for this clonotype. This chain connects TRBV5-6 to TRBJ2-7; TRBD1 matches 12 bases. CDR3 length equals 15 residues. The V gene end was trimmed by 3 bases and the J gene end by 3 bases; junction bases not matched to a gene: 4. Germline V gives CDR1 SGHDT, CDR2 YYEEEE. Here the CDR3 reads CASSWGTGGVYEQYF. CDR3 DNA sequence: TGTGCCAGCAGCTGGGGGACAGGGGGCGTCTACGAGCAGTACTTC.

As regards this clonotype: The junction departs from the called germline gene at one end, perhaps through a read error. V usage is TRBV7-8 and J usage is TRBJ2-7; the D is unclear. The CDR3 has 14 residues. Germline assignment: CDR1 SGHVS and CDR2 FQNEAQ. The CDR3 region is CANSPSGQSYEQYF. The DNA of the CDR3 is TGTGCCAACAGCCCCTCTGGGCAGTCCTACGAGCAGTACTTC.